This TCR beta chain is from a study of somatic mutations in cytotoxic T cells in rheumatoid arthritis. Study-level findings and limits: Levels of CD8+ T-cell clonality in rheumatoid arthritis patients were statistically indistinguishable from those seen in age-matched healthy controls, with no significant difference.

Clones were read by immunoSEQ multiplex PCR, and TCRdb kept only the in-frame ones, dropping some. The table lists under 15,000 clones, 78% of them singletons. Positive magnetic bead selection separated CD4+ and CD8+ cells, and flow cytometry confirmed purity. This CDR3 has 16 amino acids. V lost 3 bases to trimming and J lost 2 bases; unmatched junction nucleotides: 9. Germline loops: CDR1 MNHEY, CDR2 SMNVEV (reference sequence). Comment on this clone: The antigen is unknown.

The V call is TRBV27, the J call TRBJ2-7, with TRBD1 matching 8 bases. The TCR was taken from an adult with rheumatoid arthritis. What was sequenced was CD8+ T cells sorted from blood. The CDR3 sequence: CASSLIGRTGPYEQYF. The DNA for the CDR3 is TGTGCCAGCAGTTTGATCGGAAGGACAGGGCCCTACGAGCAGTACTTC.